The 29 T cell receptor beta chains below come from one sample, sequenced in a study of blood T cell repertoires in COVID-19. Some clones are missing from TCRdb's copy, which holds only in-frame ones; the method was immunoSEQ multiplex PCR. Of some 290,000 clones detected, almost 90% appear once; the ten largest clones hold 0.95% to 1.3%. The sample taken for sequencing was peripheral blood. The receptors were gathered from a woman aged 40 to 50 with COVID-19, enrolled during active disease.

The chain joins TRBV11-2 to TRBJ1-5; TRBD1 might be the D (6 bases). The CDR3 consists of 12 residues. Looked up from germline, CDR1 is SGHAT and CDR2 is FQNNGV. Trimming removed 6 bases at V and 11 bases at J, with 14 bases between. CDR3 coding DNA: TGTGCCAGCAGTTCCCCAGGGGCAACCCAGCATTTT. Translation: CASSSPGATQHF.

The chain has TRBV2 and TRBJ1-6; 9 bases match TRBD1. This CDR3 is built from 19 residues. J lost 0 bases, V lost 1 base, and 7 bases had no gene match. The germline CDR1 and CDR2 sequences are SNHLY and FYNNEI. CDR3 in amino acids: CASSEEGQGPSSYNSPLHF. DNA of the CDR3: TGTGCCAGCAGTGAAGAGGGACAGGGCCCTAGCTCCTATAATTCACCCCTCCACTTT.

The genes are TRBV27 and TRBJ2-7; 9 bases are shared with TRBD1. CDR3 length: 18 residues. V was clipped by 5 bases and J by 6 bases; unmatched bases: 20. Germline-derived CDR1 and CDR2 are MNHEY and SMNVEV (reference sequence). CDR3 region: CASSAPGQGARLLGEQYF. For the CDR3, the DNA is TGTGCCAGCAGTGCCCCGGGACAGGGTGCCAGATTATTGGGCGAGCAGTACTTC.

The chain recombines TRBV6-4 with TRBJ2-1; a possible D gene is TRBD1 (8 bases). Trimming stripped 3 bases from V and 6 bases from J, with 15 bases between. Looked up from germline, CDR1 is MRHNA and CDR2 is SNTAGT. This CDR3 spans 15 amino acids. CDR3 amino acids: CASSETGGAANEQFF. The CDR3 DNA is TGTGCCAGCAGTGAAACAGGGGGGGCGGCCAATGAGCAGTTCTTC.

This rearrangement joins TRBV18 to TRBJ2-3; possibly TRBD1 for D (6 bases). This CDR3 contains 15 residues. Germline values: CDR1 KGHSH, CDR2 LQKENI. The V end was cut by 4 bases, the J end by 0 bases, with 11 bases between. CDR3 DNA: TGTGCCAGCTCACGGAATCAGGGGAGCACAGATACGCAGTATTTT. The encoded protein is CASSRNQGSTDTQYF.

This clone has only one observation. This chain links TRBV7-8 with TRBJ1-6, with D possibly being TRBD1 (6 bases). Trimming cost V 1 base and J 10 bases, with 8 bases left between them. The CDR3 is 13 residues long. Germline assignment: CDR1 SGHVS and CDR2 FQNEAQ. In nucleotides, the CDR3 is TGTGCCAGCAGCTTAGAGGGGGACTCACCCCTCCACTTT. This codes for CASSLEGDSPLHF.

The chain uses TRBV28 and TRBJ2-7; no reliable D call. Looked up from germline, CDR1 is MDHEN and CDR2 is SYDVKM. V lost 2 bases to trimming and J lost 4 bases, with 12 bases between them. This CDR3 comprises 14 residues. CDR3 in amino acids: CASSLDPLRYEQYF. In DNA, the CDR3 is TGTGCCAGCAGTTTAGATCCCCTGCGATACGAGCAGTACTTC. Full variable domain (outside the CDR3, taken from reference TRBV28 and TRBJ2-7): DVKVTQSSRYLVKRTGEKVFLECVQDMDHENMFWYRQDPGLGLRLIYFSYDVKMKEKGDIPEGYSVSREKKERFSLILESASTNQTSMYLCASSLDPLRYEQYFGPGTRLTVT.

The DNA of the CDR3 is TGTGCCAGCAGAATAACTGCGGGTCTAGCGGGGGAGTCTAGCACAGATACGCAGTATTTT. This translates into CASRITAGLAGESSTDTQYF. The rearrangement uses TRBV27 and TRBJ2-3; the match to TRBD2 covers 10 bases. The V segment lost 6 bases and the J segment 0 bases; nucleotides outside the gene matches: 18. Per the germline V gene, CDR1 is MNHEY and CDR2 is SMNVEV (reference sequence). The CDR3 length is 20 residues.

The chain is built from TRBV6-5 and TRBJ1-4; D is unresolved. This CDR3 has 15 amino acids. Trimming removed 0 bases from V and 4 bases from J, with 9 bases in between. Germline lookup yields CDR1 MNHEY and CDR2 SVGAGI. The CDR3 DNA reads TGTGCCAGCAGTTACTCACACAGCAGTAATGAAAAACTGTTTTTT. Translating gives CASSYSHSSNEKLFF.

The chain couples TRBV7-6 to TRBJ2-2; TRBD2 agrees at 14 bases. CDR1 is SGHVS and CDR2 is FNYEAQ in the germline V gene. This CDR3 contains 19 residues. Trimming at V came to 5 bases and at J to 7 bases, leaving 15 bases not matched to a gene. The CDR3 coding sequence is TGTGCCAGCAGCAAACGGACTAGCGGGAGGAGGCTCGTAGGCGGGGAGCTGTTTTTT. Protein sequence: CASSKRTSGRRLVGGELFF.

The V and J genes are TRBV7-2 and TRBJ2-1, with TRBD2 matching over 10 bases. The CDR3 consists of 16 residues. With V trimmed by 5 bases and J by 10 bases, 14 bases remained unmatched. Germline-derived CDR1 and CDR2 are SGHTA and FQGNSA. In nucleotides, the CDR3 is TGTGCCAGCAGCCCAAGGCGGTCTAGCGGGAGTCGCGAGCAGTTCTTC. As protein: CASSPRRSSGSREQFF.

The chain joins TRBV3-1 (or the pseudogene TRBV3-2) to TRBJ2-2; 8 bases fit TRBD1. Losses at the gene ends were 2 bases for V and 4 bases for J; bases not matched to a gene: 9. This CDR3 has 17 residues. CDR1 and CDR2 from the germline V gene are LGHDT and YNNKEL (reference sequence). CDR3 in DNA: TGTGCCAGCAGCCAACCCCGGACAGGGTTATCCACCGGGGAGCTGTTTTTT. This sequence encodes CASSQPRTGLSTGELFF.

In regard to this clone: The same CDR3 also results from other DNA sequences found in this sample. The genes are TRBV5-1 and TRBJ2-3, with 9 bases aligning to TRBD2. The CDR3 consists of 17 residues. CDR1 is SGHRS, CDR2 YFSETQ, per germline. Unmatched junction bases numbered 8, after V lost 0 bases and J lost 3 bases. CDR3 sequence (DNA): TGCGCCAGCAGCTTGGGCGAGGCGGGGGGGCCTACAGATACGCAGTATTTT. As protein: CASSLGEAGGPTDTQYF.

The chain employs TRBV5-1 and TRBJ1-1, with D possibly matching TRBD1 (6 bases). CDR3 length equals 13 residues. The germline V and J ends were trimmed by 1 base and 8 bases, with 12 bases remaining between them. Germline CDR1 reads SGHRS; CDR2 reads YFSETQ. The CDR3 region has the DNA TGCGCCAGCAGCTTGATTAGGGGGGGCGAAGCTTTCTTT. It yields the protein CASSLIRGGEAFF.

The chain joins TRBV27 to TRBJ2-3; 7 bases match TRBD2. The CDR3 consists of 14 residues. Trimming cost V 9 bases and J 4 bases; bases outside gene matches: 10. Germline V gives CDR1 MNHEY, CDR2 SMNVEV (reference sequence). In DNA, the CDR3 is TGTGCCAGTGGGGGGGGGTTTAAGGCAGATACGCAGTATTTT. This translates into CASGGGFKADTQYF.

The V call is TRBV11-1, the J call TRBJ1-1, with D unclear. The CDR3 totals 13 residues. V gave up 1 base and J gave up 1 base, with 4 bases separating them. Per the germline V gene, CDR1 is SGHAT and CDR2 is FQDESV (reference sequence). CDR3 nucleotides: TGTGCCAGCAGCTTAGACGGGAACACTGAAGCTTTCTTT. Residues: CASSLDGNTEAFF. The whole variable domain, filled in from reference TRBV11-1 and TRBJ1-1, reads EAEVAQSPRYKITEKSQAVAFWCDPISGHATLYWYRQILGQGPELLVQFQDESVVDDSQLPKDRFSAERLKGVDSTLKIQPAELGDSAMYLCASSLDGNTEAFFGQGTRLTVV.

This clone was seen only once. This chain joins TRBV3-1 (or the pseudogene TRBV3-2) and TRBJ2-1; 7 positions agree with TRBD2. The CDR3 extends over 16 amino acids. Germline loops: CDR1 LGHDT, CDR2 YNNKEL (reference sequence). Trimming cost V 5 bases and J 5 bases; bases outside gene matches: 12. CDR3 loop: CASSESRFGRNNEQFF. Here the CDR3 DNA reads TGTGCCAGCAGCGAAAGTCGTTTCGGGAGGAACAATGAGCAGTTCTTC.

A single count supports this clone. The genes are TRBV5-1 and TRBJ1-4; TRBD1 aligns across 7 bases. CDR1 is SGHRS and CDR2 is YFSETQ in the germline V gene. The CDR3 has 15 residues. The J segment lost 3 bases and the V segment lost 3 bases, leaving 5 bases of the junction unmatched. The CDR3 DNA sequence: TGCGCCAGCAGCTCCCCAGGGGGAGCTAATGAAAAACTGTTTTTT. This codes for CASSSPGGANEKLFF.

The rearrangement links TRBV27 to TRBJ2-7; tentatively, D is TRBD2 (5 bases). This CDR3 comprises 14 residues. V was clipped by 3 bases and J by 1 base, with 10 bases between them. CDR1 and CDR2 (germline): MNHEY, SMNVEV (reference sequence). The CDR3 sequence: CASSFAGSSYEQYF. For the CDR3, the DNA is TGTGCCAGCAGTTTTGCGGGCAGTTCCTACGAGCAGTACTTC.

The rearrangement joins TRBV9 to TRBJ2-7; 11 nucleotides line up with TRBD1. The germline V gene has CDR1 SGDLS and CDR2 YYNGEE. The length of the CDR3 is 17 residues. V was pared by 0 bases and J by 5 bases, with 10 bases of the junction left unmatched. The CDR3 nucleotides read TGTGCCAGCAGCGTAGAGGCTGGACAGGGGGCAATGAACGAGCAGTACTTC. This encodes CASSVEAGQGAMNEQYF.

The chain couples TRBV20-1 to TRBJ1-4; possible D gene TRBD1, 6 bases. The V and J ends lost 3 bases and 5 bases respectively, with 40 bases between them. This CDR3 has 23 residues. Germline V gives CDR1 DFQATT, CDR2 SNEGSKA (reference sequence). The CDR3 reads CSASRVSFPFGGRPLQYNEKLFF. The DNA of the CDR3 is TGCAGTGCTAGTAGAGTTTCTTTTCCGTTCGGGGGGCGCCCCCTGCAATACAATGAAAAACTGTTTTTT.

The chain uses TRBV19 and TRBJ2-1; TRBD2 agrees at 7 bases. Germline V gene lookup returns CDR1 LNHDA and CDR2 SQIVND (reference sequence). The V and J ends lost 2 bases and 0 bases, in that order; junction bases with no gene match: 4. The CDR3 covers 16 residues. In nucleotides, the CDR3 is TGTGCCAGTAGTATAACTAGCGCTTCCTCCTACAATGAGCAGTTCTTC. It is translated as CASSITSASSYNEQFF.

V gene TRBV5-8 combines with J gene TRBJ1-1; TRBD1 is a possible D gene (5 bases). Looked up from germline, CDR1 is SGHTS and CDR2 is YDEGEE. The ends were cut back, 5 bases at V and 1 base at J, with 9 bases in the middle. The CDR3 is 13 amino acids. Here the CDR3 DNA reads TGTGCCAGCAGACTGGGGGGGAACACTGAAGCTTTCTTT. It encodes CASRLGGNTEAFF.

This clone was observed a few times. V is TRBV5-5 and J is TRBJ2-7; 10 nucleotides align to TRBD2. V lost 2 bases, J lost 2 bases, and 7 bases stayed unmatched. CDR3 length equals 16 residues. Germline loops: CDR1 SGHKS, CDR2 YYEKEE (reference sequence). This chain's CDR3 is CASSFGLAGVPYEQYF. DNA of the CDR3: TGTGCCAGCAGCTTTGGGCTAGCGGGAGTGCCCTACGAGCAGTACTTC.

This chain links TRBV24-1 with TRBJ1-5, with D tentatively TRBD1 (6 bases). Germline-derived CDR1 and CDR2 are KGHDR and SFDVKD. V was shortened by 4 bases and J by 2 bases, with 8 bases between the two germline ends. The CDR3 has 14 amino acids. CDR3 sequence (DNA): TGTGCCACCAGTGAGGGACACCGCAATCAGCCCCAGCATTTT. This codes for CATSEGHRNQPQHF.

The gene calls are TRBV14 and TRBJ1-2; 8 bases align to TRBD1. V shed 1 base and J 7 bases; nucleotides not matched to a gene: 5. Germline V gives CDR1 SGHDN, CDR2 FVKESK. CDR3 length equals 14 residues. The CDR3 sequence: CASSQGQGMGGYTF. The CDR3 DNA reads as TGTGCCAGCAGCCAAGGACAGGGGATGGGTGGCTACACCTTC.

The rearrangement joins TRBV7-9 to TRBJ1-1; no clear D. The CDR3 extends over 14 amino acids. V was trimmed by 3 bases and J by 1 base, leaving 9 bases between them. Germline CDR1 is SEHNR and CDR2 is FQNEAQ (reference sequence). CDR3 in DNA: TGTGCCAGCAGCTTCTGGGCCCCGAACACTGAAGCTTTCTTT. It is translated as CASSFWAPNTEAFF.

The rearrangement uses TRBV2 and TRBJ2-7; tentative D call: TRBD1 (5 bases). Germline CDR1 is SNHLY and CDR2 is FYNNEI. Trimming took 6 bases from V and 0 from J, leaving 15 bases between them. The CDR3 has 15 amino acids. CDR3 DNA sequence: TGTGCCAGCAGGAACATAGGGGTACGCTCCTACGAGCAGTACTTC. Translating gives CASRNIGVRSYEQYF. The variable domain in full, with the rest retrieved from reference TRBV2 and TRBJ2-7, is EPEVTQTPSHQVTQMGQEVILRCVPISNHLYFYWYRQILGQKVEFLVSFYNNEISEKSEIFDDQFSVERPDGSNFTLKIRSTKLEDSAMYFCASRNIGVRSYEQYFGPGTRLTVT.

This clone was seen once. V is TRBV5-5 and J is TRBJ1-2, with 9 bases matching TRBD1. The V and J ends lost 4 bases and 4 bases, in that order; junction bases with no gene match: 5. CDR3 size: 14 residues. In germline, CDR1 is SGHKS, CDR2 YYEKEE (reference sequence). This CDR3 reads CASSRSDRGYGYTF. The CDR3 DNA reads TGTGCCAGCAGCCGGTCGGACAGGGGCTATGGCTACACCTTC. Full variable domain (missing parts from reference TRBV5-5 and TRBJ1-2): DAGVTQSPTHLIKTRGQQVTLRCSPISGHKSVSWYQQVLGQGPQFIFQYYEKEERGRGNFPDRFSARQFPNYSSELNVNALLLGDSALYLCASSRSDRGYGYTFGSGTRLTVV.